The following is a TCR beta chain sequence with its context. These data are taken from a study of blood T cell repertoires in COVID-19. As for the study in general: The United States, Italy and Spain supplied acute and convalescent COVID-19 samples. Sources were T cells, B-cell-depleted T cells, or PBMCs; the material itself was cDNA or gDNA.

The CDR3 runs to 14 residues. Germline CDR1 and CDR2: MGHDK and SYGVNS. Between the trimmed V and J ends, which lost 7 bases and 3 bases, there was a span of 16 bases. Original processing methods: Quantification of nucleated cells was approximated via reference gene primer amplification. Measured with immunoSEQ multiplex PCR; TCRdb has only the in-frame clones, and not every one. V and J calls and clone size are copied from that table; D and trimming were computed from the DNA. The sample lists under 200,000 clones, roughly nine tenths occurring once. The sequence came from a woman aged 70-85 years with acute or convalescent COVID-19. Sequencing input: peripheral blood. This rearrangement joins TRBV25-1 to TRBJ2-7; weak D call: TRBD1 (6 bases). The CDR3 nucleotides read TGTGCCAGCACCCGAGGATCCAGGGGCTACGAGCAGTACTTC. This codes for CASTRGSRGYEQYF.